These T cell receptor beta chains were read from a single sample in a study of CD8+ T cells in alopecia areata. Here immunoSEQ multiplex PCR was the method, and the copy in TCRdb shows in-frame clones only, minus some. The sample holds about 300,000 clones, roughly 50% seen once. The specimen was CD4+ T cells sorted from blood, collected at week 24, from a patient treated with tofacitinib. These TCRs come from a human donor with alopecia areata. Both conserved end residues are part of each CDR3. A D gene is named only where the DNA matches it firmly. Expanded clones get a size class; other rows say once, few or many, or leave the size out.

D	size	J	V	DNA	CDR3
NA	NA	TRBJ2-5	TRBV27	TGTGCCAGCAGTAGCCAAGAGACCCAGTACTTC	CASSSQETQYF
NA	few	TRBJ2-5	TRBV7-2	TGTGCCAGCAGCTTAAGTGAGACCCAGTACTTC	CASSLSETQYF
TRBD1	NA	TRBJ1-4	TRBV7-9	TGTGCCAGCAGCTTAGGGCTTCAGGGGGCAGCGAGTGAAAAACTGTTTTTT	CASSLGLQGAASEKLFF
NA	NA	TRBJ2-6	TRBV5-4	TGTGCCAGCAGCAAAGGGATTACTGGGGCCAACGTCCTGACTTTC	CASSKGITGANVLTF
NA	NA	TRBJ1-4	TRBV9	TGTGCCAGCAGCGTAGGACAGGCACAGAGAGAAAAACTGTTTTTT	CASSVGQAQREKLFF
NA	NA	TRBJ1-2	TRBV7-9	TGTGCCAGCAGCTTAGAGGGGACACTCCTCTTCTTC	CASSLEGTLLFF
NA	NA	TRBJ1-5	TRBV30	TGTGCCTGGAGTGTAGGGATCACAGGGTATAGCAATCAGCCCCAGCATTTT	CAWSVGITGYSNQPQHF
TRBD1	NA	TRBJ2-7	TRBV19	TGTGCCAGTACCGTGACAGGGGGATCGGACGAGCAGTACTTC	CASTVTGGSDEQYF
TRBD1	NA	TRBJ1-2	TRBV7-2	TGTGCCAGCAGCTTACCCCCGGGACAGGGGTTCTACACCTTC	CASSLPPGQGFYTF
NA	NA	TRBJ1-2	TRBV5-6	TGTGCCAGCAGCTTGGTCGGGGTTTCTAACTATGGCTACACCTTC	CASSLVGVSNYGYTF
NA	few	TRBJ1-5	TRBV7-9	TGTGCCAGCAGCCCAATTGGGCCATATCAGCCCCAGCATTTT	CASSPIGPYQPQHF
NA	NA	TRBJ2-5	TRBV7-2	TGTGCCAGCAGCCATAACGCCGGGACCCCTAGGGAGACCCAGTACTTC	CASSHNAGTPRETQYF
TRBD2	NA	TRBJ2-1	TRBV25-1	TGTGCCAGCAGTAGTCCTAGCGGGGGGGTTACTAATGAGCAGTTCTTC	CASSSPSGGVTNEQFF
NA	NA	TRBJ2-5	TRBV6-6	TGTGCCAGCAGTTACATTACAGGGTCCCAAGAGACCCAGTACTTC	CASSYITGSQETQYF
NA	NA	TRBJ1-1	TRBV7-9	TGTGCCAGCAGCTTGGGGGCACACACTGAAGCTTTCTTT	CASSLGAHTEAFF
NA	NA	TRBJ1-5	TRBV29-1	TGCAGCGTTAGGCAAAATAGCAATCAGCCCCAGCATTTT	CSVRQNSNQPQHF
NA	NA	TRBJ1-2	TRBV19	TGTGCCAGTGCGAACCAAGGGACGGGCTATGGCTACACCTTC	CASANQGTGYGYTF
TRBD2	NA	TRBJ2-5	TRBV4-1	TGCGCCAGCAGCCAAGCTGGACTAGCGGGGGCCTGGGAGACCCAGTACTTC	CASSQAGLAGAWETQYF
NA	few	TRBJ1-4	TRBV19	TGTGCCAGTAGTACGGGAGGAAAACTGTTTTTT	CASSTGGKLFF
NA	NA	TRBJ2-3	TRBV29-1	TGCAGCGTTGTCGACCTCTCGGATACGCAGTATTTT	CSVVDLSDTQYF
TRBD2	NA	TRBJ2-1	TRBV6-5	TGTGCCAGCAGCCCACTGCGGGGGGGAGAGCAGTTCTTC	CASSPLRGGEQFF
TRBD2	many	TRBJ2-1	TRBV7-6	TGTGCCAGCAGCTTAGCAGCGGGGGGCTCCCATGAGCAGTTCTTC	CASSLAAGGSHEQFF
NA	NA	TRBJ1-6	TRBV7-9	TGTGCCAGCAGCTTAGCCTCCTATAATTCACCCCTCCACTTT	CASSLASYNSPLHF
NA	NA	TRBJ2-1	TRBV30	TGTGCCTGGATCCGCGACATCCGAATAGGGGAGCAGTTCTTC	CAWIRDIRIGEQFF
TRBD1	NA	TRBJ2-1	TRBV29-1	TGCAGCGTCGGTAAACAGGGGGCGGCTTTGAATGAGCAGTTCTTC	CSVGKQGAALNEQFF
TRBD1	few	TRBJ1-1	TRBV5-6	TGTGCCAGCAGCTGGGGGACAGGAAGAATGAACACTGAAGCTTTCTTT	CASSWGTGRMNTEAFF
NA	NA	TRBJ1-6	TRBV7-9	TGTGCCAGCAGCTTAGGGATTGGGGCCGGCTCCTATAATTCACCCCTCCACTTT	CASSLGIGAGSYNSPLHF
NA	NA	TRBJ1-1	TRBV20-1	TGCAGTGCTCTAGAGTGGGCGGGGGCTTTCTTT	CSALEWAGAFF
NA	NA	TRBJ2-4	TRBV7-8	TGTGCCAGCAGCTCCCCCTCGGACATCCAAAACATTCAGTACTTC	CASSSPSDIQNIQYF
NA	NA	TRBJ2-2	TRBV2	TGTGCCAGCAGTGGCCGGGCATGGGCGGAGCTGTTTTTT	CASSGRAWAELFF
TRBD1	NA	TRBJ1-1	TRBV4-1	TGCGCCAGCAGCCAAGTAGGAATCCGACAGGGGGGACACACTGAAGCTTTCTTT	CASSQVGIRQGGHTEAFF
TRBD1	NA	TRBJ1-2	TRBV30	TGTGCCTGGACAGGGGGCGCTGGGTATGGCTACACCTTC	CAWTGGAGYGYTF
TRBD1	NA	TRBJ2-7	TRBV20-1	TGCAGTGCCGCCGGGACAGGGGTTAAAGGCTTC	CSAAGTGVKGF
TRBD2	NA	TRBJ2-3	TRBV7-8	TGTGCCAGCAGCCCCCGGTCGCGGGGGACAGATACGCAGTATTTT	CASSPRSRGTDTQYF
NA	NA	TRBJ2-5	TRBV27	TGTGCCAGCAGTTTGCGGCTACCTTATTCCCAAGAGACCCAGTACTTC	CASSLRLPYSQETQYF
NA	NA	TRBJ2-2	TRBV7-2	TGTGCCAGCAGCTTGTCCAGGGACACCGGGGAGCTGTTTTTT	CASSLSRDTGELFF
TRBD2	few	TRBJ2-5	TRBV10-3	TGTGCCATCAGTGGCGGGGGGCAAGAGACCCAGTACTTC	CAISGGGQETQYF
TRBD1	few	TRBJ1-2	TRBV5-4	TGTGCCAGCAGCGCCTTACAGGGGGCCTATGGCTACACCTTC	CASSALQGAYGYTF
NA	few	TRBJ2-3	TRBV19	TGTGCCAGTAGTATCGTGACAGGTCCCGATACGCAGTATTTT	CASSIVTGPDTQYF
NA	NA	TRBJ1-2	TRBV27	TGTGCCAGCGGAGGTGGGGGACGAAAGGTTTCCGGCTACACCTTC	CASGGGGRKVSGYTF
NA	NA	TRBJ2-2	TRBV11-3	TGTGCCAGCAGCTTAGGGGCAAGCGGGGAGCTGTTTTTT	CASSLGASGELFF
NA	once	TRBJ2-7	TRBV5-1	TGCGCCAGCAGCTTCCGGGACGGCTCCTACGAGCAGTACTTC	CASSFRDGSYEQYF
NA	NA	TRBJ1-5	TRBV7-2	TGTGCCAGCAGCTTGGGACAATCAGGCAATCAGCCCCAGCATTTT	CASSLGQSGNQPQHF